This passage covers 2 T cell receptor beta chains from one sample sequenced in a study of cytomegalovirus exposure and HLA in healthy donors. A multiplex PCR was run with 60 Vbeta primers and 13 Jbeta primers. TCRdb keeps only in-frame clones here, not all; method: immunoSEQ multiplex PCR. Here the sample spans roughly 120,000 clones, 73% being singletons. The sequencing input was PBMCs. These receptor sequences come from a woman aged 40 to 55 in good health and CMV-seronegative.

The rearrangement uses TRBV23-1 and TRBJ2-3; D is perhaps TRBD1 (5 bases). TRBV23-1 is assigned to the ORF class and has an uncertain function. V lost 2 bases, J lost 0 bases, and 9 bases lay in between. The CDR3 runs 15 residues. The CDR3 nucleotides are TGCGCCAGCAGTCAAGAACAGGATAGCACAGATACGCAGTATTTT. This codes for CASSQEQDSTDTQYF.

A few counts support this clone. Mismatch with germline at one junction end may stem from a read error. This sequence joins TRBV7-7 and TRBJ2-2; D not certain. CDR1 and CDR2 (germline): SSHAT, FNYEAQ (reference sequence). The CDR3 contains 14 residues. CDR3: CASSLAANTGELFF. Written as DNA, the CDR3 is TGTGCTAGCAGCTTGGCAGCGAACACCGGGGAGCTGTTTTTT.